Included here is one TCR beta chain sequence, with context. This entry comes from a study of blood T cell repertoires in COVID-19. Overall study context: Samples taken during acute and convalescent COVID-19 were collected in the United States, Italy and Spain. The analysed material was cDNA or gDNA that came from T cells, B-cell-depleted T cells, or PBMCs.

Authors' data handling: The assay estimated nucleated cells by amplifying reference gene primers. Data came from immunoSEQ multiplex PCR; TCRdb stores just in-frame clones and leaves some out. That table gives V, J and clone size, and the DNA gave D and trimming. The sample holds under 110,000 clones, about 90% seen once. The receptor's source is a woman aged 25 to 39 with acute or convalescent COVID-19. Sequencing was done on a sample of peripheral blood.

CDR3 residues: CASSLQGDRYF. The CDR3 nucleotides are TGTGCCAGCAGTTTACAAGGGGATCGGTACTTC. The V call is TRBV12-3 or TRBV12-4, the J call TRBJ2-7, with D maybe TRBD1 (5 bases). Trimming removed 2 bases at V and 12 bases at J, with 11 bases between. This CDR3 comprises 11 residues.